The 18 T cell receptor beta chains reported below all come from one sample, sequenced in a study of blood T cell repertoires in COVID-19. Clones were sequenced by immunoSEQ multiplex PCR, and TCRdb holds only the in-frame ones, with some missing. The sample includes hundreds of thousands of clones, 89% of them seen just once. The sequencing input was peripheral blood. Receptors were obtained from a man between 60 and 75 years old who had recovered from COVID-19.

The chain links TRBV27 to TRBJ1-2, with D perhaps matching TRBD1 (5 bases). The length of the CDR3 is 16 residues. Trimming pared 5 bases from V and 7 bases from J, leaving 23 bases between. Germline CDR1 MNHEY, CDR2 SMNVEV (reference sequence). For the CDR3, the DNA is TGTGCCAGCAGTCCGCAAGGACACCCGCGCCAGGGTGGCTACACCTTC. Translation: CASSPQGHPRQGGYTF.

V gene TRBV3-1 (or the pseudogene TRBV3-2) combines with J gene TRBJ2-7; D may be TRBD1 (6 bases). The germline gives CDR1 LGHDT, CDR2 YNNKEL (reference sequence). The V and J ends lost 0 bases and 3 bases respectively, with 9 bases between them. This CDR3 comprises 14 residues. The CDR3 here is CASSQDGGYYEQYF. For the CDR3, the DNA is TGTGCCAGCAGCCAAGATGGGGGCTACTACGAGCAGTACTTC.

The gene calls are TRBV19 and TRBJ2-5, with a tentative D call TRBD1 (6 bases). Between the trimmed V and J ends, which lost 6 bases and 4 bases, there was a span of 15 bases. This CDR3 has 14 residues. Germline CDR1 LNHDA, CDR2 SQIVND (reference sequence). CDR3: CASRMGHFRETQYF. In DNA, the CDR3 is TGTGCCAGTAGGATGGGACATTTCCGAGAGACCCAGTACTTC.

This chain joins TRBV27 and TRBJ1-1; tentative D call: TRBD1 (5 bases). The germline V and J ends were trimmed by 4 bases and 2 bases, with 14 bases remaining between them. The CDR3 has 15 residues. Germline CDR1 MNHEY, CDR2 SMNVEV (reference sequence). CDR3 sequence (DNA): TGTGCCAGCAGTTCCTGGGGAGGGGCCAACACTGAAGCTTTCTTT. Translating gives CASSSWGGANTEAFF.

Only one count was recorded for this clone. This chain links TRBV27 with TRBJ1-6, with 7 bases aligning to TRBD1. Trimming took 2 bases from V and 10 from J; bases not matched to a gene: 5. CDR1 is MNHEY and CDR2 is SMNVEV in the germline V gene (reference sequence). The CDR3 runs to 14 residues. CDR3 sequence reads: CASSLNIGGSPLHF. For the CDR3, the DNA is TGTGCCAGCAGTTTAAATATAGGGGGCTCACCCCTCCACTTT.

Only a few counts were recorded for this clone. V usage is TRBV6-2 or TRBV6-3 and J usage is TRBJ2-1; 13 bases are a match to TRBD2. J lost 0 bases, V lost 6 bases, and 14 bases had no gene match. This CDR3 comprises 20 residues. CDR1 and CDR2 from the germline V gene are MNHEY and SVGEGT. CDR3 residues: CASSLGTGLAGLSSYNEQFF. In nucleotides, the CDR3 is TGTGCCAGCAGCCTGGGGACGGGACTAGCGGGGCTAAGCTCCTACAATGAGCAGTTCTTC.

V and J are TRBV15 and TRBJ1-1; D unresolved. CDR1 LNHNV and CDR2 YYDKDF come from the germline V gene (reference sequence). Trimming removed 1 base at V and 0 bases at J, with 3 bases between. The CDR3 spans 13 residues. The CDR3, as DNA: TGTGCCACCAGCAGAGGGCTGAACACTGAAGCTTTCTTT. Translated, it gives CATSRGLNTEAFF.

The V and J genes are TRBV4-1 and TRBJ2-1; 10 bases are shared with TRBD1. CDR1 is MGHRA, CDR2 YSYEKL, per germline. This CDR3 comprises 20 residues. After removal of 4 bases from V and 9 bases from J, the junction contained 24 bases not matched to a gene. Here the CDR3 DNA reads TGCGCCAGCAGCCGCGCCGGGACAGGGGTTTGGGTAGCGGAGGCGGGTGAGCAGTTCTTC. This codes for CASSRAGTGVWVAEAGEQFF.

The chain employs TRBV20-1 and TRBJ1-2; D may be TRBD1 (5 bases). CDR1 and CDR2 from the germline V gene are DFQATT and SNEGSKA (reference sequence). Trimming took 4 bases from V and 7 from J, leaving 10 bases between them. The CDR3 is 11 residues long. DNA for the CDR3: TGCAGTGCTACGGACACGGGTGGCTACACCTTC. Protein sequence: CSATDTGGYTF.

The chain joins TRBV4-3 to TRBJ2-7; 10 nucleotides match TRBD2. With 4 bases clipped from V and 7 bases from J, the junction kept 7 bases outside the gene matches. Germline assignment: CDR1 LGHNA and CDR2 YSLEER. The CDR3 contains 14 residues. CDR3 protein: CASSPLAGESEQYF. The CDR3 bases are TGCGCCAGCAGCCCCCTAGCGGGGGAGTCTGAGCAGTACTTC.

The J gene is TRBJ2-7, the V gene TRBV5-1; D might be TRBD2 (6 bases). Germline V gene data show CDR1 as SGHRS and CDR2 as YFSETQ. The germline V and J ends were trimmed by 6 bases and 2 bases, with 12 bases remaining between them. The CDR3 is 13 amino acids. Here the CDR3 DNA reads TGCGCCAGCACCCGGGAGCATCCCTACGAGCAGTACTTC. This sequence encodes CASTREHPYEQYF.

The V call is TRBV7-3, the J call TRBJ2-7, with D tentatively TRBD2 (6 bases). Trimming removed 3 bases at V and 6 bases at J, with 15 bases between. This CDR3 contains 14 residues. Germline lookup yields CDR1 SGHTA and CDR2 FQGTGA. The DNA of the CDR3 is TGTGCCAGCAGCTTGAGTCACTGGAGGGGCGAGCAGTACTTC. Encoded protein: CASSLSHWRGEQYF.

CDR3 sequence: CASSAQGASTEAFF. DNA for the CDR3: TGTGCCAGCAGTGCACAGGGGGCGAGCACTGAAGCTTTCTTT. The chain uses TRBV2 and TRBJ1-1; 9 positions agree with TRBD1. The germline CDR1 and CDR2 sequences are SNHLY and FYNNEI. CDR3 length equals 14 residues. Losses at the gene ends were 4 bases for V and 4 bases for J; bases not matched to a gene: 4.

The V call is TRBV18, the J call TRBJ1-2; TRBD1 aligns across 7 bases. Trimming at V came to 3 bases and at J to 1 base, leaving 11 bases not matched to a gene. Germline loops: CDR1 KGHSH, CDR2 LQKENI. This CDR3 contains 17 residues. In DNA, the CDR3 is TGTGCCAGCTCACCTCGAACACAGGGGTCAGATAACTATGGCTACACCTTC. Amino acid sequence: CASSPRTQGSDNYGYTF.

This chain uses TRBV24-1 with TRBJ1-2; 8 positions match TRBD1. Germline CDR1 and CDR2: KGHDR and SFDVKD. With 2 bases clipped from V and 7 bases from J, the junction kept 2 bases outside the gene matches. This CDR3 is 13 amino acids long. Here the CDR3 DNA reads TGTGCCACCAGTGATTACAGGGGGTCTGGCTACACCTTC. Its protein is CATSDYRGSGYTF.

The chain combines TRBV7-2 with TRBJ2-1; 9 bases are shared with TRBD2. The CDR3 covers 16 residues. Trimming removed 1 base from V and 3 bases from J; junction bases left unmatched: 4. Germline V lookup: CDR1 SGHTA, CDR2 FQGNSA. For the CDR3, the DNA is TGTGCCAGCAGCTTAGTCACTAGCGGGTTCTACAATGAGCAGTTCTTC. Its translation: CASSLVTSGFYNEQFF.

CDR3 sequence: CASSLAGLAGGHGYNEQFF. CDR3 nucleotide sequence: TGTGCCAGCAGTTTGGCGGGACTAGCGGGAGGGCATGGCTACAATGAGCAGTTCTTC. The rearrangement uses TRBV28 and TRBJ2-1; 16 bases agree with TRBD2. This CDR3 contains 19 residues. J was trimmed by 3 bases and V by 3 bases; bases with no gene match: 8. CDR1 MDHEN and CDR2 SYDVKM come from the germline V gene. Full variable domain (rest looked up from reference TRBV28 and TRBJ2-1): DVKVTQSSRYLVKRTGEKVFLECVQDMDHENMFWYRQDPGLGLRLIYFSYDVKMKEKGDIPEGYSVSREKKERFSLILESASTNQTSMYLCASSLAGLAGGHGYNEQFFGPGTRLTVL.

The rearrangement links TRBV2 to TRBJ2-5; D remains ambiguous. The V end was cut by 2 bases, the J end by 1 base, with 8 bases between. CDR1 is SNHLY and CDR2 is FYNNEI in the germline V gene. The CDR3 has 14 residues. Written as DNA, the CDR3 is TGTGCCAGCAGTGAAATAACAGTCCAAGAGACCCAGTACTTC. It translates to CASSEITVQETQYF.